This T cell receptor beta chain originates from a study of CD8+ T cells in alopecia areata (dated by TCRdb to 2017 to 2018). Study-wide context: The treated patients, all with moderate-to-severe alopecia areata, were enrolled in an open-label pilot trial of oral tofacitinib given at 5 to 10 mg twice daily. Amplification of TCRbeta CDR3 regions was done by immunoSEQ multiplex PCR using 35 Vbeta forward primers and 13 Jbeta reverse primers. RNA was obtained with the PAXgene miRNA kit for fixed scalp, the miRNeasy kit for PBMCs, and the RNeasy kit for mouse skin. In humans, TCRbeta sequencing was performed on scalp tissue and on sorted CD4+ and CD8+ peripheral blood T cells from healthy controls and from patients with patchy or totalis/universalis alopecia areata. Scalp clonality was compared across normal scalp (n=4), patchy alopecia areata scalp (n=8), and alopecia totalis/universalis scalp (n=8). In treated patients, disease severity was measured using the SALT score, which gives the percentage of scalp surface area affected. High-throughput TCRbeta sequencing was used to examine T cell clonal expansion in alopecia areata in both the C3H/HeJ mouse model and human patients. Patients stayed on tofacitinib for 6 to 18 months and then had 6 months of follow-up off drug so that delayed response and recurrence could be assessed. Patients on tofacitinib were biopsied at baseline and after 4 and 24 weeks of treatment, and several of the patients also had a later scalp biopsy. Beyond this particular receptor, the publication reports: Shared TCR sequences between patients were less evident than in mice, which may be partly attributable to HLA diversity in the patient population. Because the treated cohort was small and included a single nonresponder, larger studies are needed to assess links between baseline CD8+ expansion and response. Scalp clonality and the number of expanded CD8+ clones among the top 100 scalp clones were significantly decreased by tofacitinib. Unlike mouse skin, which is dominated by gammadelta T cells, normal human skin has resident alphabeta T cells that are also sequenced, and this complicates analysis of the scalp TCR repertoire. Many expanded lesional clones were found to persist in scalp and blood during tofacitinib treatment, and relapse after treatment cessation may be partly explained by this persistence. Compared with normal scalp, lesional scalp had higher clonality and more expanded CD8+ clones, particularly in alopecia totalis/universalis, a pattern that suggests antigenic drive.

The treatment or condition label corresponds to: oral pan-JAK inhibitor, 5-10 mg twice daily. From alopecia areata patients, peripheral blood was collected along with lesional scalp punch biopsies. PBMCs were isolated by density centrifugation and stained for CD3, CD4 and CD8, and CD4+ and CD8+ T cells were sorted on a FACSAria. Details on this clone: The antigen it binds to is not known. No per-base quality is available; no much larger clone lies one base away.

The CDR3 sequence holds 15 residues, the cysteine and phenylalanine included. Only CDR3 DNA remains: 45 bases, in frame from the first base. Based on the germline V gene (reference sequence), the CDR1 and CDR2 sequences are MNHEY and SMNVEV. Ends trimmed: V by 6 bases, J by 9 bases; bases unmatched to a gene: 8. The library was prepared using the immunoSEQ multiplex PCR assay. For TCR sequencing, RNA was extracted from every sample and reverse transcribed into cDNA to serve as template. SuperScript III was used to make first-strand cDNA, primed with a 2:1 mix of oligo-dT and random hexamers. A synthetic immune receptor repertoire was used to assess amplification bias, and residual bias was removed computationally. Per the original workflow: After raw reads were preprocessed to remove errors, the CDR3 was defined following IMGT conventions as running from the conserved cysteine to phenylalanine. To get clonality, Shannon entropy was normalized by log2 of the number of productive unique TCRs and the result was subtracted from 1. Whether each scalp clone was CD4 or CD8 was inferred by checking scalp TCRbeta sequences against the CD4 and CD8 repertoires from sorted blood. Entries here come from immuneACCESS through TCRdb and include only in-frame sequences with V and J called. Some clones fail to appear in such tables; in the studies checked, an unresolved V gene covers under half of the shortfall, and the cause of the remainder is unknown. V, J and clone size are those of that table, while D and trimming were read from the DNA. Here the sample has roughly 100,000 clones; about nine tenths occur a single time. Around 10% of the sample rests with the top ten.

The chain joins TRBV27 to TRBJ2-1; 13 bases in the junction line up with TRBD2. Source: CD8+ T cells sorted from blood, taken around week 31, from a patient treated with tofacitinib. The origin of this receptor is a human donor with alopecia areata. The CDR3 has the sequence CASSSGLAGMGEQFF. The nucleotides are TGTGCCAGCAGCTCGGGACTAGCGGGGATGGGTGAGCAGTTCTTC.